Listed below are T cell receptor beta chains from one sample, sequenced in a study of CD8 T cells in Susac syndrome. TCRdb re-called the immunoSEQ multiplex PCR reads through MiXCR, storing one row per CDR3 protein. Here the sample spans approximately 300,000 distinct CDR3 sequences, 65% to 90% being singletons. The sample taken for sequencing was CD8+ T cells from PBMCs. Source of these receptors: a human donor with multiple sclerosis. Each CDR3 is given with its conserved first and last residue. The D gene is left open where the match is weak. The size entry is marked missing in some rows and otherwise reads once, few, many or a size class.

size	V	J	D	CDR3	DNA
.	TRBV4-3	TRBJ2-1	TRBD2	CASSHAGTSPYNEQFF	TGCGCCAGCAGCCACGCCGGGACTAGCCCCTACAATGAGCAGTTCTTC
.	TRBV7-2	TRBJ2-1	TRBD2	CASSLPGLAGGVNEQFF	TGTGCCAGCAGCTTACCGGGACTAGCGGGAGGGGTCAATGAGCAGTTCTTC
.	TRBV7-9	TRBJ2-7	TRBD2	CASSTSGRAPYEQYF	TGTGCCAGCAGCACTAGCGGGAGGGCCCCCTACGAGCAGTACTTC
.	TRBV21-1	TRBJ1-5	.	CASSKDTGKDQPQHF	TGTGCCAGCAGCAAAGATACAGGGAAGGATCAGCCCCAGCATTTT
.	TRBV15	TRBJ2-1	.	CATSRPVTGAYNEQFF	TGTGCCACCAGCAGGCCTGTGACAGGCGCCTACAATGAGCAGTTCTTC
.	TRBV19	TRBJ2-7	.	CASTLDLETYEQYF	TGTGCCAGTACCCTGGACTTGGAAACCTACGAGCAGTACTTC
.	TRBV3-1	TRBJ2-7	.	CASSQDPRMGQGYEQYF	TGTGCCAGCAGCCAAGACCCCAGGATGGGGCAGGGCTACGAGCAGTACTTC
.	TRBV5-6	TRBJ2-7	.	CASSLREHEQYF	TGTGCCAGCAGCTTACGGGAGCACGAGCAGTACTTC
few	TRBV19	TRBJ2-1	.	CASSSTQWNEQFF	TGTGCCAGTAGTAGCACACAGTGGAATGAGCAGTTCTTC
.	TRBV12-3/TRBV12-4	TRBJ2-1	TRBD2	CASSLEGLAGVVGNEQFF	TGTGCCAGCAGTTTGGAGGGACTAGCGGGAGTGGTGGGGAATGAGCAGTTCTTC
few	TRBV11-2	TRBJ2-1	.	CASSLDLGSYNEQFF	TGTGCCAGCAGCCTGGACTTGGGCTCCTACAATGAGCAGTTCTTC
once	TRBV27	TRBJ2-4	.	CASCHKRLWGNFAKNIQYF	TGTGCCAGCTGCCACAAGAGGCTATGGGGGAATTTCGCCAAAAACATTCAGTACTTC